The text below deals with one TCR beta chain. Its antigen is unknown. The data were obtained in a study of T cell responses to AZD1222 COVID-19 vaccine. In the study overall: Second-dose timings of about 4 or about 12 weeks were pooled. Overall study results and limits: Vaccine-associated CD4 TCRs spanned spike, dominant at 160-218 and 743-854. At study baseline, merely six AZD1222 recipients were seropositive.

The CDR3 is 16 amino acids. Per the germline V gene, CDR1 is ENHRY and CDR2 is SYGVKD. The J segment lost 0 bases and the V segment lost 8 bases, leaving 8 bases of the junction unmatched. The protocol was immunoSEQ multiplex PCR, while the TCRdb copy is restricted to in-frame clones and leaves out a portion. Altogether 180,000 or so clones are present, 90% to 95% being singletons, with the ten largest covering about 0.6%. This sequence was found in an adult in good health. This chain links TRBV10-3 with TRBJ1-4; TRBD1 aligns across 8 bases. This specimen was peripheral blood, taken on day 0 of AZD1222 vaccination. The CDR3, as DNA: TGTGCCATCGGGACAGGCGACGCCGCAACTAATGAAAAACTGTTTTTT. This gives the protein CAIGTGDAATNEKLFF.